A single T cell receptor beta chain is shown here with its context. Assay: immunoSEQ multiplex PCR; the TCRdb copy retains only in-frame clones and omits some. The sample lists some 80,000 clones, 84% occurring once. The data derive from a study of blood T cell repertoires in COVID-19. The specimen was peripheral blood. The TCR originated in a woman between 45 and 65 years old with acute or convalescent COVID-19.

In DNA form, the CDR3 reads TGTGCCAGCAGTGTAGGGGCGTATGGCTACACCTTC. Protein product: CASSVGAYGYTF. The gene calls are TRBV2 and TRBJ1-2; tentatively, D is TRBD1 (5 bases). Per germline, CDR1 SNHLY and CDR2 FYNNEI. The ends were cut back, 4 bases at V and 5 bases at J, with 8 bases in the middle. This CDR3 is built from 12 residues.